This TCR beta chain is from a study of regulatory T cells in long-lasting Graves disease. CDR3 size: 14 residues. Trimming removed 7 bases from V and 3 bases from J, with 16 bases in between. CDR1 is SNHLY, CDR2 FYNNEI, per germline. HTBI primers from iRepertoire and Arm-PCR of CDR3 regions yielded the TCR beta libraries. TCRdb fed the multiplex PCR reads into MiXCR, producing one record per CDR3 protein. The sample contains around 340,000 distinct CDR3 sequences, around 19% of which appear only once. Sample time point: persistent/refractory GD, antithyroid drugs over 5 years with positive TRAb. PBMC-derived RNA was used for the TCR library. Many counts were recorded for this clonotype.

This chain links TRBV2 with TRBJ2-7; tentative D call: TRBD2 (6 bases). Material: peripheral blood mononuclear cells (PBMCs), obtained when the disease was refractory, from a patient treated with antithyroid drugs. The source is a female donor with Graves disease. The CDR3 is CASTPGVGDYEQYF. DNA of the CDR3: TGTGCCAGCACCCCGGGGGTAGGGGACTACGAGCAGTACTTC.